This T cell receptor (beta chain) was sequenced in a study of post-analysis software for immune sequencing data (dated by TCRdb to between 2014 and 2016). Concerning the study at large: Relapsing-remitting, secondary progressive and progressive-relapsing multiple sclerosis were recorded as disease courses, and subtype annotation was lacking for some patients. A subset of samples was prepared in parallel using single-end sample barcoding, then pooled and co-amplified after Illumina adapter ligation. The patient repertoires were compared against around eleven previously published healthy control repertoires obtained from donors aged 6 to 25 years.

TCR beta repertoires were profiled from peripheral blood of some 13 young patients with multiple sclerosis to demonstrate the VDJtools post-analysis software. The multiple sclerosis patients were children and adolescents between roughly 6 and 16 years of age. Library prep was done by PCR. The run used an Illumina HiSeq 2500. To reduce PCR and sequencing biases, unique molecular identifiers were incorporated into the TCR beta cDNA libraries. Every 1 to 10 million input T cells yielded approximately 500,000 cDNA molecules, meaning each molecule approximated one T cell. The patient libraries were prepared and sequenced with the same protocol used for the earlier healthy control dataset. Samples belonging to the same batch were prepared together, multiplexed and sequenced on a shared HiSeq lane. The paper's processing steps were these. MIGEC handled the raw barcoded reads, throwing out single-read molecular identifier groups before consensus assembly and CDR3 extraction. VDJtools was used for post-analysis of the clonotype tables, and diversity was normalized by down-sampling every dataset to the size of the smallest sample. In repertoire overlap clustering, CDR3 amino acid sequences, but not nucleotide sequences, were matched to correct batch-related cross-sample contamination. The public reads were reanalyzed by TCRdb: fastp trimming at Q25, MiXCR alignment, in-frame beta chains only. Each CDR3 protein appears once, grouped with its most common genes and DNA. The V and J calls and clone size come from TCRdb's table, not from the authors' own analysis. The sample table records hundreds of thousands of distinct CDR3 sequences; 44% of these occur just once. Under 2% of the sample comes from the top ten.

Details on this clonotype: Its antigen has not been determined. The input lacks base qualities; no much larger clone sits a single base away.

What the study reported, not specific to this receptor: Multiple sclerosis patients had significantly lower normalized Chao1 diversity than controls, a result that suggests substantial peripheral T-cell clonal expansion. The multiple sclerosis patient group was slightly younger than the control group. Patients showed significantly higher frequencies than controls for a handful of TRBV segments, among them TRBV5-6, TRBV5-1 and TRBV20-1. Direct clustering with F measure showed strong co-clustering of samples prepared in the same batch, prompting a batch-effect correction.

The V end gives up 4 bases and the J end 6 bases, leaving 10 bases in the junction not matched to a gene. The germline V gene encodes CDR1 SGHDT and CDR2 YYEEEE. The CDR3, cysteine through phenylalanine, is 16 amino acids long. Only the CDR3 DNA is retained, 48 bases long and in frame from the first base. This clonotype originated in a girl aged 10-17 years with multiple sclerosis. The chain joins TRBV5-6 to TRBJ1-4; TRBD1 matches 9 bases in the middle. The sequenced sample consisted of blood. The nucleotide sequence reads TGTGCCAGCAGCCCCATTCCGGGACAGGGAGATGAAAAACTGTTTTTT. Protein translation: CASSPIPGQGDEKLFF.